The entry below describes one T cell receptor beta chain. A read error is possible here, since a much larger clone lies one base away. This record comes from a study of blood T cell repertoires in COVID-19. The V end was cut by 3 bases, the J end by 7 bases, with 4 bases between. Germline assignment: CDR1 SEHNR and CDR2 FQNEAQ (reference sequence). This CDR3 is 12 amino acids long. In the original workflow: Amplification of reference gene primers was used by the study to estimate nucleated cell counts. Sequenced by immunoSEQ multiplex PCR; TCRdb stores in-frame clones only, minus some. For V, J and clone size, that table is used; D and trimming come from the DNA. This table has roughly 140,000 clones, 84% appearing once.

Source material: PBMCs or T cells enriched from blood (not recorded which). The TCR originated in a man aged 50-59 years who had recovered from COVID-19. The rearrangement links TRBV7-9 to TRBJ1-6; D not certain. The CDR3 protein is CASSFQNSPLHF. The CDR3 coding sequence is TGTGCCAGCAGCTTCCAGAATTCACCCCTCCACTTT. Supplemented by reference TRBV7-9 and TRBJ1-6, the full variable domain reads DTGVSQNPRHKITKRGQNVTFRCDPISEHNRLYWYRQTLGQGPEFLTYFQNEAQLEKSRLLSDRFSAERPKGSFSTLEIQRTEQGDSAMYLCASSFQNSPLHFGNGTRLTVT.